The 18 T cell receptor beta chains in this list originate from one sample, sequenced in a study of blood T cell repertoires in COVID-19. Sequencing was performed with immunoSEQ multiplex PCR; in TCRdb, only in-frame clones are kept and a portion is missing. The sample contains 400,000 or so clones, around 90% of which appear only once. The sample was peripheral blood. Source of these receptors: a man aged 18-30 years with COVID-19, enrolled during active disease.

The chain has TRBV7-8 and TRBJ2-7, with 8 bases lining up with TRBD2. V dropped 2 bases and J dropped 1; count of bases not matched to a gene: 4. The CDR3 runs 15 residues. Germline CDR1 and CDR2: SGHVS and FQNEAQ. CDR3 in amino acids: CASSLREGPSYEQYF. In nucleotides, the CDR3 is TGTGCCAGCAGCTTACGGGAGGGGCCTTCCTACGAGCAGTACTTC.

The chain has TRBV9 and TRBJ2-7, with D maybe TRBD2 (5 bases). There are 14 residues in the CDR3. Deletions cut 0 bases from V and 0 bases from J, with 7 bases between. Germline assignment: CDR1 SGDLS and CDR2 YYNGEE. CDR3 region: CASSVGRISYEQYF. The CDR3, as DNA: TGTGCCAGCAGCGTAGGGAGGATCTCCTACGAGCAGTACTTC.

The V gene is TRBV6-5, the J gene TRBJ2-3; possible D gene TRBD1, 5 bases. The germline V gene encodes CDR1 MNHEY and CDR2 SVGAGI. Trimming stripped 10 bases from V and 0 bases from J, with 14 bases between. The CDR3 covers 14 residues. The CDR3 sequence is CATKTASSTDTQYF. CDR3 coding DNA: TGTGCCACGAAGACAGCGTCTAGCACAGATACGCAGTATTTT.

The chain joins TRBV6-1 to TRBJ2-7; D not certain. Germline V gene sequence: CDR1 MNHNS, CDR2 SASEGT. The CDR3 has 14 amino acids. V lost 2 bases and J 4 bases, leaving 12 bases between the germline ends. The CDR3 DNA follows: TGTGCCAGCAGTGAACAGAACTACTCTTACGAGCAGTACTTC. Translation gives CASSEQNYSYEQYF.

The V gene is TRBV6-5, the J gene TRBJ1-5, with 7 bases fitting TRBD1. The CDR3 runs 14 residues. CDR1 and CDR2 from the germline V gene are MNHEY and SVGAGI. The junction had 3 bases not matched to a gene; V was cut back by 6 bases and J by 1 base. In nucleotides, the CDR3 is TGTGCCAGCAGACTACAGGGGAGCAATCAGCCCCAGCATTTT. Translation: CASRLQGSNQPQHF.

This clone was found once. The V gene is TRBV5-6, the J gene TRBJ2-1, with TRBD1 matching 7 bases. The CDR3 consists of 15 residues. V lost 4 bases and J lost 4; bases outside the gene matches: 8. The germline V gene encodes CDR1 SGHDT and CDR2 YYEEEE. The CDR3 nucleotides are TGTGCCAGCAGCGGGACAGAATCAGGGTACAATGAGCAGTTCTTC. Protein: CASSGTESGYNEQFF.

The gene calls are TRBV7-2 and TRBJ1-5; TRBD1 is a possible D gene (6 bases). This CDR3 spans 15 amino acids. CDR1 SGHTA and CDR2 FQGNSA come from the germline V gene. V was clipped by 5 bases and J by 3 bases, with 14 bases between them. The CDR3 loop is CASSLGGGPNQPQHF. CDR3 nucleotides: TGTGCCAGCAGCCTTGGGGGGGGGCCCAATCAGCCCCAGCATTTT.

This chain joins TRBV27 and TRBJ1-2, with TRBD1 as a possible D gene (5 bases). V lost 3 bases, J lost 13 bases, and 18 bases lay in between. The CDR3 consists of 13 residues. Germline lookup yields CDR1 MNHEY and CDR2 SMNVEV (reference sequence). Here the CDR3 reads CASSLSQGAGLTF. In nucleotides, the CDR3 is TGTGCCAGCAGTTTGTCGCAAGGGGCAGGCCTCACCTTC.

The V gene is TRBV7-9, the J gene TRBJ1-2; TRBD1 matches 9 bases. The ends lost 5 bases at V and 8 bases at J; junction bases unmatched: 6. This CDR3 spans 13 amino acids. Germline V CDR1 and CDR2: SEHNR, FQNEAQ (reference sequence). As DNA, the CDR3 is TGTGCCAGCAGCCCCGGGACAGGGAACGGCTACACCTTC. Its protein is CASSPGTGNGYTF.

The chain links TRBV2 to TRBJ2-5; 12 positions match TRBD2. V lost 7 bases, J lost 8 bases, and 5 bases stayed unmatched. Looked up from germline, CDR1 is SNHLY and CDR2 is FYNNEI. There are 13 residues in the CDR3. The CDR3: CASKLAGGGTQYF. In DNA, the CDR3 is TGTGCCAGCAAACTAGCGGGGGGAGGAACCCAGTACTTC.

Note on this clone: The sample carries other DNA sequences with the same CDR3. CDR3 sequence reads: CASSLRGLNEQFF. CDR3 nucleotide sequence: TGTGCCAGCAGCTTACGAGGGCTGAATGAGCAGTTCTTC. The V call is TRBV7-9, the J call TRBJ2-1; a possible D gene is TRBD2 (5 bases). V lost 2 bases, J lost 7 bases, and 9 bases lay in between. Per germline, CDR1 SEHNR and CDR2 FQNEAQ (reference sequence). The CDR3 length is 13 residues.

The chain has TRBV5-1 and TRBJ2-5; a weak D match, TRBD1 (6 bases). CDR1 and CDR2 (germline): SGHRS, YFSETQ. The V end was cut by 4 bases, the J end by 1 base, with 11 bases between. The CDR3 runs to 14 residues. As DNA, the CDR3 is TGCGCCAGCAGCCGAACAGGGAGCCAAGAGACCCAGTACTTC. This encodes CASSRTGSQETQYF.

V is TRBV12-3 or TRBV12-4 and J is TRBJ2-4; 11 bases match TRBD1. The CDR3 has 13 residues. With V trimmed by 5 bases and J by 8 bases, 2 bases remained unmatched. The DNA of the CDR3 is TGTGCCAGCAGTCCGGGACAGGGGGACATTCAGTACTTC. Translated, it gives CASSPGQGDIQYF.

This clone was observed once. This chain joins TRBV4-1 and TRBJ2-6; D is possibly TRBD1 (7 bases). The CDR3 contains 19 residues. V lost 5 bases and J 4 bases, leaving 24 bases between the germline ends. The germline CDR1 and CDR2 sequences are MGHRA and YSYEKL. CDR3 in DNA: TGCGCCAGCAGCTCCCCCGCGGGCAGGGGGGTTGTGGGGGCCAACGTCCTGACTTTC. Amino acids: CASSSPAGRGVVGANVLTF.

The chain joins TRBV7-6 to TRBJ2-5; 7 positions agree with TRBD1. CDR3 size: 16 residues. The J segment lost 5 bases and the V segment lost 2 bases, leaving 11 bases of the junction unmatched. In germline, CDR1 is SGHVS, CDR2 FNYEAQ. This chain's CDR3 is CASSLPPRGPRETQYF. Here the CDR3 DNA reads TGTGCCAGCAGCTTACCCCCTAGGGGGCCAAGGGAGACCCAGTACTTC.

The chain uses TRBV9 and TRBJ2-2, with TRBD2 identical over 8 bases. The CDR3 runs to 16 residues. The germline gives CDR1 SGDLS, CDR2 YYNGEE. V shed 2 bases and J 7 bases; nucleotides not matched to a gene: 10. The CDR3 DNA follows: TGTGCCAGCAGCGTGGGACCTAGCGGGCTGGGCGGGGAGCTGTTTTTT. Its translation: CASSVGPSGLGGELFF.

The chain has TRBV3-1 (or the pseudogene TRBV3-2) and TRBJ1-6; D not certain. The V end lost 5 bases, the J end lost 13 bases, and 12 bases lay between the germline ends. This CDR3 region has 12 residues. The V gene's germline CDR1 is LGHDT and CDR2 YNNKEL (reference sequence). The CDR3 protein is CASSGLPSPLHF. The CDR3 nucleotides are TGTGCCAGCAGCGGACTCCCCTCCCCCCTCCACTTT.

The chain employs TRBV4-2 and TRBJ2-7, with 8 bases aligning to TRBD1. This CDR3 has 15 residues. Germline lookup yields CDR1 LGHNA and CDR2 YNFKEQ. Trimming took 1 base from V and 3 from J; bases not matched to a gene: 5. The DNA of the CDR3 is TGTGCCAGCAGCCAAGCGGGGACAGGAATCTACGAGCAGTACTTC. Translation gives CASSQAGTGIYEQYF.